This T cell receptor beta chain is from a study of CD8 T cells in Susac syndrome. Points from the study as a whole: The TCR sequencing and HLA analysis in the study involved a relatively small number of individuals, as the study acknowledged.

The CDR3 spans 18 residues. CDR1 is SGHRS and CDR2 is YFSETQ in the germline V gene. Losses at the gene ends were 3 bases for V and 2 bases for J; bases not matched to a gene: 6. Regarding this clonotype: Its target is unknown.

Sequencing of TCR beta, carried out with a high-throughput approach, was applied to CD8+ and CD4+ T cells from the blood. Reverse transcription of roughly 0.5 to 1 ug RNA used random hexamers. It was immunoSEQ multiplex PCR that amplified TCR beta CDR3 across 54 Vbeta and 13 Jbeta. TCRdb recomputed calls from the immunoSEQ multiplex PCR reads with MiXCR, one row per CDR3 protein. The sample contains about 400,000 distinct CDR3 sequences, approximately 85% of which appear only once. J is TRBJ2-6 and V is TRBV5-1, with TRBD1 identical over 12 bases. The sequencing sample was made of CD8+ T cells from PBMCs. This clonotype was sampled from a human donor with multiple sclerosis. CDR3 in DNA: TGCGCCAGCAGCTCGCCGGGACAGGGGGCGCCTGGGGCCAACGTCCTGACTTTC. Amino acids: CASSSPGQGAPGANVLTF. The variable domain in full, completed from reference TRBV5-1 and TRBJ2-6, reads KAGVTQTPRYLIKTRGQQVTLSCSPISGHRSVSWYQQTPGQGLQFLFEYFSETQRNKGNFPGRFSGRQFSNSRSEMNVSTLELGDSALYLCASSSPGQGAPGANVLTFGAGSRLTVL.